The 2 T cell receptor beta chains in this list originate from one sample, sequenced in a study of T-cell memory formation after mild COVID-19 (dated by TCRdb to 2020 to 2022). Libraries were constructed by 5' RACE. Data came from an Illumina NovaSeq 6000. The raw public reads went through TCRdb reprocessing: fastp at Q25, MiXCR clone calling, in-frame beta chains kept. CDR3 protein sequences are deduplicated, and each keeps its most common genes and DNA. For this sample there are under 300,000 distinct CDR3 sequences; around a tenth appear just once. Around 21% of the sample is held by the ten biggest clonotypes. Sequencing used PBMCs or a T cell subset sorted from them (not recorded which). The receptor source for this set is a man younger than 30 who had mild COVID-19 (a few samples of this study predate the infection). The sample titles of this study are shuffled in the database, so cell type and time point are left out; the donor was told from shared clones.

This clonotype came up a few times. V and J are TRBV6-5 and TRBJ2-3, with no clear D. Between the trimmed V and J ends, which lost 0 bases and 6 bases, there was a span of 7 bases. Per the germline V gene, CDR1 is MNHEY and CDR2 is SVGAGI. The CDR3 is made up of 13 amino acids. DNA of the CDR3: TGTGCCAGCAGTTACTCGGCCAGGGATACGCAGTATTTT. It specifies CASSYSARDTQYF.

CDR3 in amino acids: CASSLVWEDTQYF. The DNA of the CDR3 is TGTGCCAGCAGCTTAGTTTGGGAGGATACGCAGTATTTT. V and J are TRBV7-2 and TRBJ2-3; D is perhaps TRBD2 (5 bases). The CDR3 is made up of 13 amino acids. The germline gives CDR1 SGHTA, CDR2 FQGNSA. Trimming removed 1 base from V and 6 bases from J, with 8 bases in between.